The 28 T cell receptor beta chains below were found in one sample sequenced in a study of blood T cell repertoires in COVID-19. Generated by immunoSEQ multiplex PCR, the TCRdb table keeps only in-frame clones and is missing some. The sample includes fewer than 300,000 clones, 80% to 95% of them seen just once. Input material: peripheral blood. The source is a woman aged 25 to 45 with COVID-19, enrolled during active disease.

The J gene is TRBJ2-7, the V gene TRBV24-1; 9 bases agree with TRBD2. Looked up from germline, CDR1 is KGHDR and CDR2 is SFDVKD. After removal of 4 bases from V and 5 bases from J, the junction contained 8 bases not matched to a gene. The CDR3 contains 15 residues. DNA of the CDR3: TGTGCCACCAGTGAGGGTGTAGCGGGAGACCACGAGCAGTACTTC. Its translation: CATSEGVAGDHEQYF.

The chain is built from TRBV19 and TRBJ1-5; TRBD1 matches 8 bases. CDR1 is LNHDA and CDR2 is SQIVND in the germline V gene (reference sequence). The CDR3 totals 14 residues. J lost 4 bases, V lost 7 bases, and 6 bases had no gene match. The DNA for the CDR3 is TGTGCCAGTACTACAGGGGGAGGTAATCAGCCCCAGCATTTT. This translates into CASTTGGGNQPQHF.

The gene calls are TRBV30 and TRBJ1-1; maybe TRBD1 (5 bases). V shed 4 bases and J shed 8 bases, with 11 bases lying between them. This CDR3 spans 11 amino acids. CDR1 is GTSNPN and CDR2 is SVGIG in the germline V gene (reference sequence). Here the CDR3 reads CAWNRGREAFF. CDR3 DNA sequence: TGTGCCTGGAACCGGGGGAGAGAAGCTTTCTTT.

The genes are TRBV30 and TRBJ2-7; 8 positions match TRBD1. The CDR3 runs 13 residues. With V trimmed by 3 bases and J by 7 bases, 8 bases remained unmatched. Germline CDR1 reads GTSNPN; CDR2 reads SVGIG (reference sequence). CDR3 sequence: CAWRPGQVGEQYF. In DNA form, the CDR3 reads TGTGCCTGGAGACCGGGACAGGTGGGGGAGCAGTACTTC.

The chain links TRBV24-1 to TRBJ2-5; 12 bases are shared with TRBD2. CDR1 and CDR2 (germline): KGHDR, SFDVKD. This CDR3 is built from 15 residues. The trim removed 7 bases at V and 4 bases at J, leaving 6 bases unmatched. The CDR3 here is CATSVLAGGSETQYF. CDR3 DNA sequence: TGTGCCACCAGCGTACTAGCGGGAGGATCAGAGACCCAGTACTTC.

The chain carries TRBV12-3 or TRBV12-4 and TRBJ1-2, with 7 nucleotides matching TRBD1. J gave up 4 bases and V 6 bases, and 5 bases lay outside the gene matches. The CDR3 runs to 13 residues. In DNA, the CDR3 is TGTGCCAGCAGCCACGGACAGGCCTATGGCTACACCTTC. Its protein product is CASSHGQAYGYTF.

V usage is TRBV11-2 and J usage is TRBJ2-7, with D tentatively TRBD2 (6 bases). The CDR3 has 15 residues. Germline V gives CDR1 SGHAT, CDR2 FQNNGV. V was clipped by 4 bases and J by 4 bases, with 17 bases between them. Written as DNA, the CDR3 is TGTGCCAGCAGCTCCGATTACACGGCGGGGTACGAGCAGTACTTC. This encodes CASSSDYTAGYEQYF.

The CDR3 region has the DNA TGTGCCTGGAGTGTAACAGGGGCCTCCTATAATTCACCCCTCCACTTT. Translation: CAWSVTGASYNSPLHF. The chain uses TRBV30 and TRBJ1-6, with 7 positions matching TRBD1. Germline trimming cut 0 bases from V and 0 bases from J; bases unmatched to any gene: 2. The V gene's germline CDR1 is GTSNPN and CDR2 SVGIG (reference sequence). The CDR3 is 16 amino acids.

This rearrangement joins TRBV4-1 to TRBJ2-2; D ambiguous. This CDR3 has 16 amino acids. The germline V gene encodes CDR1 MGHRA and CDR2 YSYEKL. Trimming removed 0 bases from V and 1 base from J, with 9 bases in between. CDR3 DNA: TGCGCCAGCAGCCAAGATACAGTTTGGAACACCGGGGAGCTGTTTTTT. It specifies CASSQDTVWNTGELFF.

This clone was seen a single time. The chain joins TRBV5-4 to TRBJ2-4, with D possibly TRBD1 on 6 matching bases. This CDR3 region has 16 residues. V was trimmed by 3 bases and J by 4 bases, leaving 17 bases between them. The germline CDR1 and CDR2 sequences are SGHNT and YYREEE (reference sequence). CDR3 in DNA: TGTGCCAGCAGCTCTTTAGACGGACAGAGGAAAAACATTCAGTACTTC. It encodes CASSSLDGQRKNIQYF.

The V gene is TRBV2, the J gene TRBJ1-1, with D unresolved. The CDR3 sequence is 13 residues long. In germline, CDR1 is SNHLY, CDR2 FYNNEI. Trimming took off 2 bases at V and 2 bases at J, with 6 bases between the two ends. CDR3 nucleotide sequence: TGTGCCAGCAGTGAACTCAGAAACACTGAAGCTTTCTTT. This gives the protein CASSELRNTEAFF.

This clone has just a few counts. CDR3 sequence (DNA): TGTGCCAGCAGCTGGAGGACTAGCGCGGGGGCCAACGTCCTGACTTTC. Encoded protein: CASSWRTSAGANVLTF. The chain couples TRBV5-4 to TRBJ2-6; TRBD2 aligns across 9 bases. The germline gives CDR1 SGHNT, CDR2 YYREEE (reference sequence). The CDR3 loop spans 16 amino acids. V shed 3 bases and J 4 bases; nucleotides not matched to a gene: 5.

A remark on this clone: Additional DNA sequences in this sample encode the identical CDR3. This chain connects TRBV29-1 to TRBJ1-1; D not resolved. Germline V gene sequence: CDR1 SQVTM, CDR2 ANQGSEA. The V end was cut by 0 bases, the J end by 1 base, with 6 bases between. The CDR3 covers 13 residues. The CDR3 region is CSVEDSGNTEAFF. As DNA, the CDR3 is TGCAGCGTTGAAGATTCCGGGAACACTGAAGCTTTCTTT.

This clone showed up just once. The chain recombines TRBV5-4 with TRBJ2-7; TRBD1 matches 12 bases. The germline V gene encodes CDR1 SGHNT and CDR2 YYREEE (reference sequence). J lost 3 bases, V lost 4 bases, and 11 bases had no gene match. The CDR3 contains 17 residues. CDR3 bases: TGTGCCAGCAGCCAGACCCCGGGACAGGGGGCCCTCTACGAGCAGTACTTC. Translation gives CASSQTPGQGALYEQYF.

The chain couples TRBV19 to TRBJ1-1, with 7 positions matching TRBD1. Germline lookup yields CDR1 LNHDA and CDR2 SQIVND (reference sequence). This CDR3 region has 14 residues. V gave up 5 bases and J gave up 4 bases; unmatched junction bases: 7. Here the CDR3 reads CASSFDRVGTEAFF. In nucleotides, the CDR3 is TGTGCCAGTAGTTTCGACAGGGTAGGCACTGAAGCTTTCTTT.

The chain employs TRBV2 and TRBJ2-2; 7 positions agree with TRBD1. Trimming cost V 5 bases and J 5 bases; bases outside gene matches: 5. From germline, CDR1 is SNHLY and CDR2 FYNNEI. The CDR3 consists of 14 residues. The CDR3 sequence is CASSWDSDTGELFF. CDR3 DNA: TGTGCCAGCAGTTGGGACAGTGATACCGGGGAGCTGTTTTTT.

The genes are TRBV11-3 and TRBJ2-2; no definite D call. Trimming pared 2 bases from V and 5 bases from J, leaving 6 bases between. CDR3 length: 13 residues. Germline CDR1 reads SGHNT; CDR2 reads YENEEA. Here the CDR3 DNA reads TGTGCCAGCAGCTTAACGGAGACCGGGGAGCTGTTTTTT. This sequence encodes CASSLTETGELFF.

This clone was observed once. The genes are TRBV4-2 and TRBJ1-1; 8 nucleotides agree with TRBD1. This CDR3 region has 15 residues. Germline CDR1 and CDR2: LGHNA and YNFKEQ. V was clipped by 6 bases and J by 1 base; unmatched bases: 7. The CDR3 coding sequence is TGTGCCAGCAGGGCGGGGGACAGGCCGAACACTGAAGCTTTCTTT. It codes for CASRAGDRPNTEAFF.

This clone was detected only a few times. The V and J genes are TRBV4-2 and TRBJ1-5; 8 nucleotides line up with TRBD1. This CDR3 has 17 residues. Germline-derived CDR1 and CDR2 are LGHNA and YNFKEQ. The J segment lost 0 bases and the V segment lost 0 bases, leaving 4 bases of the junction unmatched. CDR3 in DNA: TGTGCCAGCAGCCAAGATATGACAGGGGATAGCAATCAGCCCCAGCATTTT. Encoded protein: CASSQDMTGDSNQPQHF.

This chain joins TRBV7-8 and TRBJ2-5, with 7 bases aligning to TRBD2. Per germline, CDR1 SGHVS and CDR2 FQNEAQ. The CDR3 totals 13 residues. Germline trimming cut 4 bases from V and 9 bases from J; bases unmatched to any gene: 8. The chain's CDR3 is CASSSPLTSSQYF. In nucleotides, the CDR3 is TGTGCCAGCAGCTCGCCTCTGACTAGCTCCCAGTACTTC.

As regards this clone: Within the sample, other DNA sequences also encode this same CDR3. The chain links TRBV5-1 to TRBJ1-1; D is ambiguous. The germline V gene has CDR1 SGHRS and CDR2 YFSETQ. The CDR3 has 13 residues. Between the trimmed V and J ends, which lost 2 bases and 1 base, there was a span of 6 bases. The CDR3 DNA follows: TGCGCCAGCAGCTTCACGGGGAACACTGAAGCTTTCTTT. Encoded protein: CASSFTGNTEAFF.

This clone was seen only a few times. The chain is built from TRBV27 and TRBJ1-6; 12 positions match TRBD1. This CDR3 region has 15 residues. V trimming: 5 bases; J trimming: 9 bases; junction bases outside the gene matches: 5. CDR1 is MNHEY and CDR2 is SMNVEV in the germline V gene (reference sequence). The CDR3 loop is CASSPGQGAASPLHF. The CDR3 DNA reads TGTGCCAGCAGTCCGGGACAGGGGGCGGCTTCACCCCTCCACTTT.

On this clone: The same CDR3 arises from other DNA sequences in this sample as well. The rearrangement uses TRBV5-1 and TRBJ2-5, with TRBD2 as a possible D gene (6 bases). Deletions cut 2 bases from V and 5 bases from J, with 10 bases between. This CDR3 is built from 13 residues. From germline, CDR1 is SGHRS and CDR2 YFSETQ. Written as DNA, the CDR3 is TGCGCCAGCAGCTTCACAGGAGGGGAGACCCAGTACTTC. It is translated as CASSFTGGETQYF.

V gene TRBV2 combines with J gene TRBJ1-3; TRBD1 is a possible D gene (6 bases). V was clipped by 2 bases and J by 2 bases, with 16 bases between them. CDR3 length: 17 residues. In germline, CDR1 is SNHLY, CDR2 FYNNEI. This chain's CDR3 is CASSEMSVGGAGNTIYF. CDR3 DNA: TGTGCCAGCAGTGAAATGTCGGTAGGGGGGGCTGGAAACACCATATATTTT.

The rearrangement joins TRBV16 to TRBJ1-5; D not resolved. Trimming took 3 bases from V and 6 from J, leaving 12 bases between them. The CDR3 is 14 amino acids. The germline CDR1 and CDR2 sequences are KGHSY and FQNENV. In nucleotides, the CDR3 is TGTGCCAGCAGCCAGGGTTGGGAGGGTCAGCCCCAGCATTTT. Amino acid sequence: CASSQGWEGQPQHF.

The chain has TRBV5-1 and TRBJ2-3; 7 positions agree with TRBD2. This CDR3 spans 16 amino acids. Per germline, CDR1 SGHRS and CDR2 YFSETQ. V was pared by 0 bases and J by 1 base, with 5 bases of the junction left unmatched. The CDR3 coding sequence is TGCGCCAGCAGCTTGGAAAGTGCGGGGGGCACAGATACGCAGTATTTT. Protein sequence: CASSLESAGGTDTQYF.

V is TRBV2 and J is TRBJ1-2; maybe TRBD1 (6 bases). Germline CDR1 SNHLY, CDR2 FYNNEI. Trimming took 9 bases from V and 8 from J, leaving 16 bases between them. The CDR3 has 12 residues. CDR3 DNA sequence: TGTGCCAGTTTGCGACAGGATCGCGGCTACACCTTC. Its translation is CASLRQDRGYTF. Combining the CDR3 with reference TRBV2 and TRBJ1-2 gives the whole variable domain EPEVTQTPSHQVTQMGQEVILRCVPISNHLYFYWYRQILGQKVEFLVSFYNNEISEKSEIFDDQFSVERPDGSNFTLKIRSTKLEDSAMYFCASLRQDRGYTFGSGTRLTVV.

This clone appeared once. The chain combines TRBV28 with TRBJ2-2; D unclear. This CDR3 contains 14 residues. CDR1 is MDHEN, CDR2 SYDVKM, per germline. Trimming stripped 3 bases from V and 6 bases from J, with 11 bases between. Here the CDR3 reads CASSLPGLAGELFF. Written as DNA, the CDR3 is TGTGCCAGCAGTTTGCCAGGTCTTGCCGGGGAGCTGTTTTTT.